The 24 T cell receptor beta chains listed next were all sequenced from one sample in a study of Ad26.COV2.S vaccination and SARS-CoV-2 variants. Clones were read by immunoSEQ multiplex PCR, and TCRdb kept only the in-frame ones, dropping some. The sample holds around 350,000 clones, roughly 81% seen once. Treatment defined: around 19 received Ad26.COV2.S at low or high dose, single or two shots; about 5 received placebo; per-sample allocation not given. Following the first vaccine or placebo injection, samples were taken on day 63. Material: peripheral blood, obtained in a trial of Ad26.COV2.S vaccine versus placebo. All receptors come from a person aged 18-60 years who received the Ad26.COV2.S COVID-19 vaccine or a placebo.

The chain carries TRBV19 and TRBJ2-1, with D hard to call. The CDR3 covers 13 residues. V lost 3 bases to trimming and J lost 5 bases, with 8 bases between them. The V gene's germline CDR1 is LNHDA and CDR2 SQIVND (reference sequence). CDR3 amino acids: CASSIWQDNEQFF. The CDR3 nucleotides read TGTGCCAGTAGTATCTGGCAGGACAATGAGCAGTTCTTC. Full variable domain (outside the CDR3, taken from reference TRBV19 and TRBJ2-1): DGGITQSPKYLFRKEGQNVTLSCEQNLNHDAMYWYRQDPGQGLRLIYYSQIVNDFQKGDIAEGYSVSREKKESFPLTVTSAQKNPTAFYLCASSIWQDNEQFFGPGTRLTVL.

The gene calls are TRBV6-5 and TRBJ2-7; 8 bases align to TRBD1. The CDR3 spans 15 residues. Losses at the gene ends were 5 bases for V and 2 bases for J; bases not matched to a gene: 8. Per germline, CDR1 MNHEY and CDR2 SVGAGI. The CDR3 loop is CASSQKDRAPYEQYF. CDR3 bases: TGTGCCAGCAGTCAGAAGGACAGGGCCCCCTACGAGCAGTACTTC.

The chain employs TRBV28 and TRBJ2-7; D is ambiguous. Trimming removed 4 bases at V and 2 bases at J, with 6 bases between. Germline assignment: CDR1 MDHEN and CDR2 SYDVKM. This CDR3 contains 12 residues. The CDR3, as DNA: TGTGCCAGCAGTTCTCGTCCCTACGAGCAGTACTTC. It is translated as CASSSRPYEQYF.

V is TRBV10-3 and J is TRBJ2-5, with D possibly being TRBD2 (6 bases). Deletions cut 4 bases from V and 0 bases from J, with 15 bases between. Germline V CDR1 and CDR2: ENHRY, SYGVKD. This CDR3 region has 16 residues. The CDR3 DNA reads TGTGCCATCAGTGGGGACGGGAGATCGTACCAAGAGACCCAGTACTTC. This sequence encodes CAISGDGRSYQETQYF.

The gene calls are TRBV11-2 and TRBJ2-5, with no clear D. The length of the CDR3 is 14 residues. From germline, CDR1 is SGHAT and CDR2 FQNNGV. Trimming cost V 4 bases and J 2 bases, with 11 bases left between them. The CDR3 here is CASSSPYRQETQYF. CDR3 DNA: TGTGCCAGCAGCTCGCCTTACCGGCAAGAGACCCAGTACTTC.

This rearrangement joins TRBV28 to TRBJ2-7; TRBD2 aligns across 14 bases. V lost 7 bases to trimming and J lost 6 bases; unmatched junction nucleotides: 20. Germline CDR1 MDHEN, CDR2 SYDVKM. The CDR3 consists of 19 residues. CDR3 sequence reads: CASIRDGRGTSGGPREQYF. The CDR3, as DNA: TGTGCCAGCATTCGAGATGGCAGGGGGACTAGCGGGGGACCCCGCGAGCAGTACTTC.

J is TRBJ2-5 and V is TRBV10-3, with a tentative D call TRBD2 (7 bases). The CDR3 runs to 16 residues. CDR1 is ENHRY, CDR2 SYGVKD, per germline. V was shortened by 6 bases and J by 7 bases, with 24 bases between the two germline ends. The CDR3 sequence is CAISRDYRSGGGTQYF. Here the CDR3 DNA reads TGTGCCATCAGCCGGGACTACCGATCGGGGGGCGGGACCCAGTACTTC.

The genes are TRBV7-9 and TRBJ2-3, with 10 bases that match TRBD2. V shed 5 bases and J 4 bases; nucleotides not matched to a gene: 3. This CDR3 comprises 14 residues. Germline values: CDR1 SEHNR, CDR2 FQNEAQ (reference sequence). The CDR3 DNA follows: TGTGCCAGCAGCGCTAGCGGGAGACCAGATACGCAGTATTTT. Its protein is CASSASGRPDTQYF.

The rearrangement joins TRBV5-4 to TRBJ2-1; 11 bases map to TRBD2. CDR1 SGHNT and CDR2 YYREEE come from the germline V gene (reference sequence). V lost 7 bases to trimming and J lost 8 bases; unmatched junction nucleotides: 14. The CDR3 is 16 amino acids. Written as DNA, the CDR3 is TGTGCCAGCCACACTCAGAAACTAGCGGGGGCGGATGAGCAGTTCTTC. Protein sequence: CASHTQKLAGADEQFF.

This clone was counted once. The chain couples TRBV11-3 to TRBJ1-5, with D perhaps TRBD1 (5 bases). CDR1 SGHNT and CDR2 YENEEA come from the germline V gene. V was trimmed by 1 base and J by 7 bases, leaving 11 bases between them. The CDR3 is 14 amino acids. In DNA form, the CDR3 reads TGTGCCAGCAGCTTAGTACCAGGGAAGCAGCCCCAGCATTTT. It specifies CASSLVPGKQPQHF.

The chain joins TRBV18 to TRBJ2-3, with TRBD1 matching 8 bases. V dropped 4 bases and J dropped 1; count of bases not matched to a gene: 7. CDR1 and CDR2 from the germline V gene are KGHSH and LQKENI. This CDR3 is 16 amino acids long. The CDR3 protein is CASSLGQGLRTDTQYF. Written as DNA, the CDR3 is TGTGCCAGCTCACTTGGACAGGGTCTACGCACAGATACGCAGTATTTT. Variable domain in full (rest from reference TRBV18 and TRBJ2-3): NAGVMQNPRHLVRRRGQEARLRCSPMKGHSHVYWYRQLPEEGLKFMVYLQKENIIDESGMPKERFSAEFPKEGPSILRIQQVVRGDSAAYFCASSLGQGLRTDTQYFGPGTRLTVL.

The V call is TRBV6-2 or TRBV6-3, the J call TRBJ2-7; no definite D call. The V and J ends lost 2 bases and 1 base respectively, with 6 bases between them. Germline loops: CDR1 MNHEY, CDR2 SVGEGT. CDR3 length: 13 amino acids. As DNA, the CDR3 is TGTGCCAGCAGTTACCCAGAATCCTACGAGCAGTACTTC. Its protein is CASSYPESYEQYF.

This clone was found a few times. The gene calls are TRBV4-3 and TRBJ1-5; D may be TRBD1 (6 bases). Germline-derived CDR1 and CDR2 are LGHNA and YSLEER. V gave up 4 bases and J gave up 4 bases, with 17 bases separating them. The CDR3 contains 16 residues. The CDR3, as DNA: TGCGCCAGCAGCCCCGATGTGGGGGCGCGGAATCAGCCCCAGCATTTT. This encodes CASSPDVGARNQPQHF.

The CDR3 reads CASSGDTGGLETQYF. The CDR3 coding sequence is TGTGCCAGCTCAGGCGACACAGGGGGCTTGGAGACCCAGTACTTC. V and J are TRBV18 and TRBJ2-5; 9 bases are shared with TRBD1. Trimming cost V 5 bases and J 5 bases; bases outside gene matches: 9. This CDR3 comprises 15 residues. The V gene's germline CDR1 is KGHSH and CDR2 LQKENI.

The chain carries TRBV5-5 and TRBJ2-1; D might be TRBD1 (6 bases). CDR1 is SGHKS, CDR2 YYEKEE, per germline (reference sequence). The CDR3 sequence is 16 residues long. Trimming left V 2 bases short and J 1 base short, with 13 bases between. This CDR3 is CASSFWTGQSYNEQFF. For the CDR3, the DNA is TGTGCCAGCAGCTTTTGGACGGGACAATCCTACAATGAGCAGTTCTTC.

V is TRBV5-1 and J is TRBJ1-3, with TRBD1 as a possible D gene (5 bases). With 5 bases removed from V and 2 bases from J, the gap between germline ends came to 14 bases. The germline V gene encodes CDR1 SGHRS and CDR2 YFSETQ. The CDR3 extends over 15 amino acids. As DNA, the CDR3 is TGCGCCAGCAGGCCTCAGGGTGTCCCTGGAAACACCATATATTTT. Residues: CASRPQGVPGNTIYF.

This clone has only one observation. The chain recombines TRBV10-3 with TRBJ2-3, with 8 bases that match TRBD1. Germline lookup yields CDR1 ENHRY and CDR2 SYGVKD. With 4 bases clipped from V and 0 bases from J, the junction kept 6 bases outside the gene matches. The CDR3 sequence is 16 residues long. In DNA, the CDR3 is TGTGCCATCAGTGCGTACAGGGGGGAGAGCACAGATACGCAGTATTTT. This encodes CAISAYRGESTDTQYF.

The gene calls are TRBV14 and TRBJ2-2; D ambiguous. Looked up from germline, CDR1 is SGHDN and CDR2 is FVKESK. The CDR3 is made up of 16 amino acids. V lost 4 bases, J lost 0 bases, and 12 bases lay in between. The chain's CDR3 is CASSLTISANTGELFF. The CDR3 nucleotides are TGTGCCAGCAGCCTGACAATCTCCGCGAACACCGGGGAGCTGTTTTTT.

The V call is TRBV2, the J call TRBJ2-3; D is uncertain. Trimming took 6 bases from V and 4 from J, leaving 11 bases between them. Germline values: CDR1 SNHLY, CDR2 FYNNEI. The CDR3 extends over 13 amino acids. CDR3 region: CASRTQQADTQYF. The CDR3 bases are TGTGCCAGCAGGACCCAGCAAGCAGATACGCAGTATTTT.

For this clone: A read error may explain this, as a much larger clone is one base away. The chain uses TRBV12-3 or TRBV12-4 and TRBJ2-2; tentatively, D is TRBD1 or TRBD2 (5 bases each). The V and J ends lost 3 bases and 7 bases respectively, with 9 bases between them. The CDR3 consists of 13 residues. The CDR3 loop is CASSLWGIGELFF. The CDR3 DNA reads as TGTGCCAGCAGTTTGTGGGGGATCGGGGAGCTGTTTTTT.

V and J are TRBV9 and TRBJ2-4; D possibly corresponds to TRBD2 (6 bases). V dropped 3 bases and J dropped 3 bases, with 16 bases sitting between them. Germline CDR1 and CDR2: SGDLS and YYNGEE. This CDR3 spans 16 amino acids. Here the CDR3 DNA reads TGTGCCAGCAGCGGGGATCGGGGGAATGTCAAAAACATTCAGTACTTC. It is translated as CASSGDRGNVKNIQYF.

The chain joins TRBV6-6 to TRBJ1-2; TRBD1 agrees at 7 bases. Germline V gene sequence: CDR1 MNHNY, CDR2 SVGAGI (reference sequence). V dropped 0 bases and J dropped 4; count of bases not matched to a gene: 2. This CDR3 has 14 residues. For the CDR3, the DNA is TGTGCCAGCAGTTACTCGGGGACAGCCTATGGCTACACCTTC. It codes for CASSYSGTAYGYTF.

In the case of this clone: Germline is not matched at one junction end, which may reflect a read error. This chain joins TRBV13 and TRBJ2-5, with TRBD1 as a possible D gene (7 bases). The CDR3 loop spans 15 amino acids. Germline V lookup: CDR1 PRHDT, CDR2 FYEKMQ (reference sequence). The chain's CDR3 is CASSLGGSWGQIEDF. CDR3 coding DNA: TGTGCCAGCAGCTTAGGCGGGAGTTGGGGACAGATCGAGGACTTC.

The J gene is TRBJ2-7, the V gene TRBV4-1; tentatively, D is TRBD2 (5 bases). This CDR3 spans 15 amino acids. V gave up 2 bases and J gave up 0 bases, with 11 bases separating them. Germline V lookup: CDR1 MGHRA, CDR2 YSYEKL. The CDR3 sequence: CASSQRTGSSYEQYF. The DNA of the CDR3 is TGCGCCAGCAGCCAAAGGACGGGGAGCTCCTACGAGCAGTACTTC.